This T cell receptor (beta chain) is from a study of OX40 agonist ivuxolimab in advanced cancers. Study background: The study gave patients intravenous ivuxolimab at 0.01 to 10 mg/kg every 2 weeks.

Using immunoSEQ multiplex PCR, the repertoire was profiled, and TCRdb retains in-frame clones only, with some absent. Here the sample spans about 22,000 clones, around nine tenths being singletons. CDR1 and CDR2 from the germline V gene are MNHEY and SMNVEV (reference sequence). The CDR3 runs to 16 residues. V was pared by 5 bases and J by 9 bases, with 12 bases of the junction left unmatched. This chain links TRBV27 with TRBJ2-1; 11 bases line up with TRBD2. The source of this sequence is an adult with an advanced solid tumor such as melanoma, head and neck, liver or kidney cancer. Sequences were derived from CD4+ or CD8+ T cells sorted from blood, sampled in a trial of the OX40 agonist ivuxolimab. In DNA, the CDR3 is TGTGCCAGCAGTCGAAGACTAGCGGGGATAGTCGGTGAGCAGTTCTTC. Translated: CASSRRLAGIVGEQFF.